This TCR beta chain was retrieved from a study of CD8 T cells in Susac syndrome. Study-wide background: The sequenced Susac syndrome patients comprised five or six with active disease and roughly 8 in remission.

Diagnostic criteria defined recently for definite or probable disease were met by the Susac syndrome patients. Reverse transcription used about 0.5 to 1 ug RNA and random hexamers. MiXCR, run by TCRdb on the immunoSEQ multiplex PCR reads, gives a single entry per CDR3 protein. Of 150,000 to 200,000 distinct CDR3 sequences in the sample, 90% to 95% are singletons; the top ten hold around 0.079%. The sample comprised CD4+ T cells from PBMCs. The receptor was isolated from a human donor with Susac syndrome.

The CDR3 is CASRRYEQYF. CDR3 bases: TGTGCCAGCAGACGGTACGAGCAGTACTTC. The chain combines TRBV28 with TRBJ2-7; no clear D. Trimming shortened V by 6 bases and J by 4 bases, and 4 bases separated the two germline ends. Germline V gene lookup returns CDR1 MDHEN and CDR2 SYDVKM. The CDR3 runs 10 residues.